The 28 T cell receptor beta chains reported below all come from one sample, sequenced in a study of Graves' ophthalmopathy and Graves' hyperthyroidism. RNA transcripts yielded amplified TCR beta CDR3 regions. The authors performed first-round RT-PCR with HTBI primers and then a second-round multiplex PCR. TCRdb itself ran the multiplex PCR reads through MiXCR, one entry per CDR3 protein. The sample contains about 640,000 distinct CDR3 sequences, about two fifths of which appear only once. What was sequenced was peripheral blood. The receptors were sampled from an adult man with Graves' ophthalmopathy.

The rearrangement joins TRBV29-1 to TRBJ1-2; D perhaps matches TRBD1 (6 bases). The germline V and J ends were trimmed by 1 base and 8 bases, with 17 bases remaining between them. CDR1 SQVTM and CDR2 ANQGSEA come from the germline V gene. The CDR3 consists of 14 residues. The CDR3 sequence: CSVEGQVRAGGYTF. DNA of the CDR3: TGCAGCGTTGAAGGACAGGTGCGGGCTGGGGGCTACACCTTC.

The genes are TRBV5-1 and TRBJ1-1; 11 positions agree with TRBD1. Germline V lookup: CDR1 SGHRS, CDR2 YFSETQ. This CDR3 has 14 amino acids. The junction had 5 bases not matched to a gene; V was cut back by 6 bases and J by 4 bases. The CDR3 sequence is CASKGQGAGTEAFF. CDR3 nucleotide sequence: TGCGCCAGCAAAGGACAGGGGGCGGGCACTGAAGCTTTCTTT.

The chain uses TRBV11-2 and TRBJ1-1, with a tentative D call TRBD1 (6 bases). Trimming left V 5 bases short and J 4 bases short, with 26 bases between. The CDR3 covers 18 residues. CDR1 is SGHAT and CDR2 is FQNNGV in the germline V gene. CDR3 in DNA: TGTGCCAGCAGCCCTACCTACCGGGACACAAAACGACGCACTGAAGCTTTCTTT. Translating gives CASSPTYRDTKRRTEAFF.

The rearrangement uses TRBV7-3 and TRBJ2-1, with 10 bases lining up with TRBD1. The end of the DNA fits TRBJ2-7 better, so the J call may be wrong. Per the germline V gene, CDR1 is SGHTA and CDR2 is FQGTGA. There are 17 residues in the CDR3. The CDR3 loop reads CASSSQGGTGAYNEQYF. The CDR3 DNA reads TGTGCCAGCAGCTCCCAAGGCGGGACAGGGGCCTACAATGAGCAGTACTTC.

The genes are TRBV7-2 and TRBJ2-6; possible D gene TRBD1, 5 bases. The V end lost 1 base, the J end lost 1 base, and 11 bases lay between the germline ends. Germline lookup yields CDR1 SGHTA and CDR2 FQGNSA. The CDR3 totals 17 residues. The CDR3 DNA is TGTGCCAGCAGCTTAGGCGCAGGGCGTTCTGGGGCCAACGTCCTGACTTTC. This gives the protein CASSLGAGRSGANVLTF.

This clonotype was counted a few times. The rearrangement links TRBV4-1 to TRBJ1-1; D possibly corresponds to TRBD1 (5 bases). From germline, CDR1 is MGHRA and CDR2 YSYEKL. The V and J ends lost 0 bases and 3 bases respectively, with 11 bases between them. The CDR3 length is 15 residues. In nucleotides, the CDR3 is TGCGCCAGCAGCCAAGAGGGGCTAGGCGACACTGAAGCTTTCTTT. Translating it yields CASSQEGLGDTEAFF.

The gene calls are TRBV2 and TRBJ1-4; D remains unclear. Trimming cost V 8 bases and J 8 bases, with 18 bases left between them. The CDR3 covers 14 residues. Germline lookup yields CDR1 SNHLY and CDR2 FYNNEI. CDR3 amino acids: CASVEKGLGEKLFF. CDR3 in DNA: TGTGCCAGCGTTGAAAAAGGGTTAGGGGAAAAACTGTTTTTT.

There are many counts of this clonotype. The chain couples TRBV10-2 to TRBJ2-6; D gene uncertain. Germline V gives CDR1 WSHSY, CDR2 SAAADI. Trimming took off 4 bases at V and 0 bases at J, with 4 bases between the two ends. This CDR3 region has 14 residues. Here the CDR3 DNA reads TGCGCCAGCAGTGGGGTCTCTGGGGCCAACGTCCTGACTTTC. This gives the protein CASSGVSGANVLTF.

This clonotype was seen more than once but under ten times. One end of the junction varies from germline; a read error may be responsible. The rearrangement joins TRBV11-2 to TRBJ1-2; TRBD1 agrees at 12 bases. Germline-derived CDR1 and CDR2 are SGHAT and FQNNGV. The CDR3 sequence is 17 residues long. In DNA form, the CDR3 reads TGCGCCAGCAGCCTAGGGACAGGGGGCGCCGAGGGCTATGGCTACACCTTC. This encodes CASSLGTGGAEGYGYTF.

The gene calls are TRBV29-1 and TRBJ2-7, with 7 bases aligning to TRBD1. The germline CDR1 and CDR2 sequences are SQVTM and ANQGSEA. The CDR3 totals 15 residues. The trim removed 0 bases at V and 2 bases at J, leaving 7 bases unmatched. CDR3 nucleotide sequence: TGCAGCGTTGAAGAACGGACAGGTGCCACCTACGAGCAGTACTTC. Encoded protein: CSVEERTGATYEQYF.

There are many counts of this clonotype. V usage is TRBV19 and J usage is TRBJ1-5; no clear D gene. There are 12 residues in the CDR3. V lost 0 bases, J lost 4 bases, and 1 base lay in between. Germline V gene lookup returns CDR1 LNHDA and CDR2 SQIVND (reference sequence). The CDR3 nucleotides read TGTGCCAGTAGTATAGATAATCAGCCCCAGCATTTT. Residues: CASSIDNQPQHF.

This clonotype was counted ten times or more. V and J are TRBV10-2 and TRBJ1-5; a weak D match, TRBD1 (5 bases). The CDR3 has 13 residues. CDR1 is WSHSY and CDR2 is SAAADI in the germline V gene. V was shortened by 6 bases and J by 7 bases, with 13 bases between the two germline ends. CDR3 residues: CASSLEGAQPQHF. CDR3 coding DNA: TGCGCCAGCAGCCTAGAAGGGGCCCAGCCCCAGCATTTT.

This clonotype was counted between two and nine times. As DNA, the CDR3 is TGTGCCAGCAGTGTGAGTAAAGAGACCCAGTACTTC. Amino acids: CASSVSKETQYF. This chain uses TRBV2 with TRBJ2-5; D unclear. Germline-derived CDR1 and CDR2 are SNHLY and FYNNEI. V was cut by 4 bases and J by 3 bases, with 6 bases left in between. There are 12 residues in the CDR3.

V gene TRBV5-1 combines with J gene TRBJ2-5; perhaps D is TRBD1 or TRBD2 (5 bases each). This CDR3 region has 15 residues. V was clipped by 3 bases and J by 0 bases, with 12 bases between them. Germline CDR1 SGHRS, CDR2 YFSETQ. CDR3 DNA: TGCGCCAGCAGCTCTCTAGGGGAGAACCAAGAGACCCAGTACTTC. Translation gives CASSSLGENQETQYF. Full variable domain (outside the CDR3, taken from reference TRBV5-1 and TRBJ2-5): KAGVTQTPRYLIKTRGQQVTLSCSPISGHRSVSWYQQTPGQGLQFLFEYFSETQRNKGNFPGRFSGRQFSNSRSEMNVSTLELGDSALYLCASSSLGENQETQYFGPGTRLLVL.

This clonotype was recorded many times. This chain uses TRBV2 with TRBJ1-2, with D possibly matching TRBD1 (5 bases). This CDR3 has 12 amino acids. CDR1 and CDR2 (germline): SNHLY, FYNNEI. V was shortened by 7 bases and J by 5 bases, with 11 bases between the two germline ends. Written as DNA, the CDR3 is TGTGCCAGCATGGGGACCATGTATGGCTACACCTTC. Its translation is CASMGTMYGYTF. The full variable domain, completed using reference TRBV2 and TRBJ1-2, is EPEVTQTPSHQVTQMGQEVILRCVPISNHLYFYWYRQILGQKVEFLVSFYNNEISEKSEIFDDQFSVERPDGSNFTLKIRSTKLEDSAMYFCASMGTMYGYTFGSGTRLTVV.

This clonotype has just a few counts. The chain combines TRBV4-1 with TRBJ1-6; tentative D call: TRBD1 (6 bases). The germline CDR1 and CDR2 sequences are MGHRA and YSYEKL. This CDR3 region has 18 residues. V was clipped by 4 bases and J by 6 bases, with 22 bases between them. The CDR3 region is CASSREDRAYPSNSPLHF. CDR3 in DNA: TGCGCCAGCAGCCGAGAGGACAGAGCTTATCCCTCTAATTCACCCCTCCACTTT.

This clonotype turned up a few times. The chain links TRBV9 to TRBJ2-2, with 14 nucleotides matching TRBD2. The J segment lost 7 bases and the V segment lost 4 bases, leaving 9 bases of the junction unmatched. The CDR3 has 17 amino acids. Germline V gene sequence: CDR1 SGDLS, CDR2 YYNGEE. CDR3 sequence: CASSSSGTSGSHGELFF. CDR3 DNA: TGTGCCAGCAGCTCATCCGGGACTAGCGGGAGTCACGGGGAGCTGTTTTTT.

The chain employs TRBV10-3 and TRBJ2-7, with 9 nucleotides matching TRBD1. The CDR3 consists of 13 residues. CDR1 and CDR2 from the germline V gene are ENHRY and SYGVKD. V lost 11 bases and J lost 4; bases outside the gene matches: 9. Here the CDR3 reads CAWNADRGYEQYF. CDR3 nucleotide sequence: TGTGCCTGGAACGCGGACAGGGGTTACGAGCAGTACTTC.

This clonotype was found many times. This chain uses TRBV19 with TRBJ1-5, with TRBD1 as a possible D gene (5 bases). V lost 6 bases, J lost 2 bases, and 17 bases lay in between. The CDR3 contains 16 residues. The V gene's germline CDR1 is LNHDA and CDR2 SQIVND (reference sequence). The DNA for the CDR3 is TGTGCCAGTAGCCTGGGACGGTGGGGGGGCAATCAGCCCCAGCATTTT. It codes for CASSLGRWGGNQPQHF. The variable domain in full, with the rest retrieved from reference TRBV19 and TRBJ1-5, is DGGITQSPKYLFRKEGQNVTLSCEQNLNHDAMYWYRQDPGQGLRLIYYSQIVNDFQKGDIAEGYSVSREKKESFPLTVTSAQKNPTAFYLCASSLGRWGGNQPQHFGDGTRLSIL.

The chain recombines TRBV19 with TRBJ1-5; D gene uncertain. This CDR3 spans 13 amino acids. Deletions cut 11 bases from V and 1 base from J, with 12 bases between. From germline, CDR1 is LNHDA and CDR2 SQIVND (reference sequence). CDR3 protein: CAWSVQSNQPQHF. CDR3 bases: TGTGCCTGGAGTGTACAGAGCAATCAGCCCCAGCATTTT.

This sequence joins TRBV14 and TRBJ1-2, with 7 bases that match TRBD1. This CDR3 has 10 residues. The junction had 3 bases not matched to a gene; V was cut back by 6 bases and J by 11 bases. Germline V gene sequence: CDR1 SGHDN, CDR2 FVKESK. CDR3 amino acids: CASSETGYTF. The CDR3 nucleotides are TGTGCCAGCAGTGAGACAGGGTACACCTTC.

At least ten counts were recorded for this clonotype. This sequence joins TRBV19 and TRBJ2-7; tentatively, D is TRBD1 (5 bases). The length of the CDR3 is 15 residues. Trimming removed 6 bases at V and 0 bases at J, with 15 bases between. Germline V gives CDR1 LNHDA, CDR2 SQIVND (reference sequence). This CDR3 is CASRTSGHSSYEQYF. CDR3 DNA sequence: TGTGCCAGTAGAACTTCCGGACACAGCTCCTACGAGCAGTACTTC.

The chain links TRBV19 to TRBJ1-6, with 7 bases identical to TRBD1. CDR3 length: 15 residues. The J segment lost 6 bases and the V segment lost 5 bases, leaving 7 bases of the junction unmatched. CDR1 is LNHDA, CDR2 SQIVND, per germline (reference sequence). The CDR3 coding sequence is TGTGCCAGTAGTCTCCTGACAGGGCCTAATTCACCCCTCCACTTT. Its protein is CASSLLTGPNSPLHF.

The rearrangement joins TRBV7-8 to TRBJ2-7, with D uncertain. Trimming left V 6 bases short and J 0 bases short, with 9 bases between. CDR1 and CDR2 from the germline V gene are SGHVS and FQNEAQ. This CDR3 spans 13 amino acids. This chain's CDR3 is CASRKESSYEQYF. CDR3 DNA: TGTGCCAGCAGAAAGGAGAGCTCCTACGAGCAGTACTTC.

At least ten counts were recorded for this clonotype. The J gene is TRBJ1-6, the V gene TRBV12-3 or TRBV12-4; D ambiguous. Trimming cost V 4 bases and J 6 bases, with 16 bases left between them. This CDR3 spans 16 amino acids. The CDR3 DNA follows: TGTGCCAGCAGTTCGTTTGGTGGGCAGGTTAATTCACCCCTCCACTTT. Amino acids: CASSSFGGQVNSPLHF.

This clonotype was counted many times. The chain carries TRBV5-1 and TRBJ1-2; 7 bases match TRBD1. The CDR3 is 14 residues long. Germline V gene data show CDR1 as SGHRS and CDR2 as YFSETQ. The V segment lost 3 bases and the J segment 3 bases; nucleotides outside the gene matches: 5. The CDR3 DNA follows: TGCGCCAGCAGCTCCGGGGACAGCGACTATGGCTACACCTTC. This codes for CASSSGDSDYGYTF.

With respect to this clonotype: One junction end disagrees with the germline gene, perhaps due to a read error. The chain joins TRBV10-3 to TRBJ2-2; D not resolved. This CDR3 has 14 amino acids. In germline, CDR1 is ENHRY, CDR2 SYGVKD. The CDR3 is CTISMGRNTGELFF. DNA of the CDR3: TGCACCATCAGTATGGGCAGGAACACCGGGGAGCTGTTTTTT.

This clonotype has a count of ten or more. V and J are TRBV12-3 or TRBV12-4 and TRBJ1-5; D is uncertain. V was shortened by 4 bases and J by 5 bases, with 6 bases between the two germline ends. This CDR3 region has 12 residues. Here the CDR3 reads CASSSPDQPQHF. The CDR3 DNA reads as TGTGCCAGCAGTTCCCCCGATCAGCCCCAGCATTTT.